This entry features one T cell receptor (beta chain) sequence. Its matching antigen is unknown. Germline CDR1 reads MNHEY; CDR2 reads SVGAGI. The CDR3 runs 14 residues. Trimming left V 5 bases short and J 4 bases short, with 12 bases between. The data were taken from a study of PD-L1 blockade in urothelial cancer. Study-level information: Bladder-origin urothelial cancer in males covered about 90% of the 29 patients. Before enrollment, 0 to 3 chemotherapy regimens had been given to patients. Study-level points and caveats: Durable-benefit patients had greater expansion of tumor-associated blood clones at 3 weeks. Below-median pretreatment blood TCR clonality was associated with improved progression-free and overall survival.

Sequencing was performed with immunoSEQ multiplex PCR; in TCRdb, only in-frame clones are kept and a portion is missing. The table includes roughly 24,000 clones, 75% to 90% detected once. The sequence was collected from a man in his sixties with urothelial cancer. This chain joins TRBV6-5 and TRBJ1-5; no firm D call. This material consisted of PBMCs, taken around atezolizumab (anti-PD-L1) treatment. CDR3 in DNA: TGTGCCAGCAGTGTTGGTGGACTAAATCAGCCCCAGCATTTT. Its translation: CASSVGGLNQPQHF.